Listed here are 29 T cell receptor beta chains from one sample, sequenced in a study of tissue T cells after allogeneic stem cell transplantation. Time point here: mouse harvest day 7 after allogeneic transplant. The graft held 10^6 splenic CD5+ T cells and 10^7 T-cell-depleted bone marrow cells. Some clones are missing from TCRdb's copy, which holds only in-frame ones; the method was immunoSEQ multiplex PCR. Altogether approximately 7,300 clones are present, approximately 55% being singletons, with the ten largest covering approximately 12%. Sequencing was done on a sample of lymph node tissue. These receptor sequences come from a female BALB/c mouse given C57BL/6 T cells with graft-versus-host disease after an allogeneic hematopoietic cell transplant.

In this sample, this clone is medium-sized (0.01 to 0.1%). Mouse germline and gene names are used. The read gets to within 1 residue of the CDR3 end, and the germline J gene fills in the rest. This sequence joins TRBV12-2 and TRBJ1-4; 8 bases map to TRBD1. The length of the CDR3 is 15 residues. Trimming took 0 bases from V and 3 from J; bases not matched to a gene: 2. The germline V gene has CDR1 SGHLS and CDR2 HYDKME. CDR3 residues: CASSLGQGANERLFF. The sequenced part of the CDR3 DNA is TGTGCCAGCTCTCTCGGACAGGGTGCCAACGAAAGATTATTT.

Notes on this clone: Gene names and germline match the mouse. The read finishes 1 residue shy of the CDR3 end, and the germline J gene is used to complete it. This chain uses TRBV26 with TRBJ2-7; 10 bases are shared with TRBD2. The CDR3 runs to 14 residues. CDR1 is KGHPV and CDR2 is FQNQEV in the germline V gene (reference sequence). The trim removed 2 bases at V and 6 bases at J, leaving 4 bases unmatched. The part of the CDR3 DNA that was read is TGTGCCAGCAGTCTGACTGGGGGGGGAGGTGAACAGTAC. Its protein is CASSLTGGGGEQY. The full CDR3 sequence reads CASSLTGGGGEQYF.

This clone has a handful of counts. The germline and genes are mouse ones. The sequenced fragment ends 1 residue before the CDR3 boundary, so the rest is inferred from the germline J gene. The genes are TRBV26 and TRBJ2-7, with 7 bases fitting TRBD1. Germline trimming cut 4 bases from V and 4 bases from J; bases unmatched to any gene: 4. CDR3 length: 13 amino acids. Per germline, CDR1 KGHPV and CDR2 FQNQEV (reference sequence). CDR3 sequence: CASSPSGQYEQYF. The covered CDR3 bases are TGTGCCAGCAGTCCCTCGGGACAGTATGAACAGTAC.

Only a few counts were recorded for this clone. All gene names here are mouse names. From the germline J gene comes the end of the CDR3, since the read stops 1 residue before it. V is TRBV13-2 and J is TRBJ2-5; possible D gene TRBD1, 6 bases. Germline V gene lookup returns CDR1 NNHNN and CDR2 SYGAGS (reference sequence). The V end was cut by 10 bases, the J end by 3 bases, with 9 bases between. CDR3 length: 11 residues. CDR3 region: CAGGHQDTQYF. The part of the CDR3 DNA that was read is TGTGCCGGGGGACATCAAGACACCCAGTAC.

As for this clone: Mouse names are used for the genes. The read terminates 1 residue ahead of where the CDR3 ends, so the germline J gene completes it. The rearrangement uses TRBV2 and TRBJ2-5; D ambiguous. Germline assignment: CDR1 LGHNA and CDR2 YSYQKL. The CDR3 loop spans 13 amino acids. Deletions cut 5 bases from V and 6 bases from J, with 12 bases between. The DNA read from the CDR3 is TGTGCCAGCAGCGTAGGATCCGGGGACACCCAGTAC. Amino acid sequence: CASSVGSGDTQY. The whole CDR3 sequence is CASSVGSGDTQYF.

Comment on this clone: Gene names follow the mouse nomenclature. Read sequence stops 1 residue before the CDR3 end, and the germline J gene provides the missing end. The chain employs TRBV12-1 and TRBJ2-4, with 11 bases that match TRBD2. The CDR3 loop spans 16 amino acids. Germline values: CDR1 SGHSN, CDR2 HYEKVE. V dropped 1 base and J dropped 0; count of bases not matched to a gene: 2. The CDR3 bases that were read are TGTGCCAGCTCTCTAAGGGACTGGGGGAGTCAAAACACCTTGTAC. This sequence encodes CASSLRDWGSQNTLY. The entire CDR3 protein is CASSLRDWGSQNTLYF.

To note about this clone: Gene and germline names: mouse. The read falls 1 residue short of the CDR3 end, and the missing part is taken from the germline J gene. The V call is TRBV31, the J call TRBJ2-4; D not resolved. V lost 8 bases to trimming and J lost 2 bases, with 11 bases between them. The CDR3 runs to 12 residues. Per germline, CDR1 GKSSPN and CDR2 SITVG. Partial CDR3 DNA: TGTGCCGGGAACGGGGATCAAAACACCTTGTAC. This encodes CAGNGDQNTLY. The whole CDR3 protein reads CAGNGDQNTLYF.

As to this clone: Mouse gene names and germline throughout. Coverage ceases 1 residue before the CDR3 finishes, and the germline J gene fills in the end. The rearrangement uses TRBV3 and TRBJ2-3, with 8 positions matching TRBD1. V shed 2 bases and J 6 bases; nucleotides not matched to a gene: 4. The CDR3 is 14 residues long. Germline V gives CDR1 SNHLY, CDR2 FYNGKV (reference sequence). The CDR3 loop is CASSLWDRMETLYF. CDR3 bases read: TGTGCCAGCAGCTTATGGGACAGGATGGAAACGCTGTAT.

As concerns this clone: Genes and germline are mouse. Coverage ceases 1 residue before the CDR3 finishes, and the germline J gene fills in the end. The chain carries TRBV26 and TRBJ1-2; D is undetermined. V lost 1 base to trimming and J lost 0 bases, with 3 bases between them. The CDR3 has 13 amino acids. CDR1 and CDR2 from the germline V gene are KGHPV and FQNQEV (reference sequence). The DNA read from the CDR3 is TGTGCCAGCAGTCTGTACGCAAACTCCGACTACACC. Its translation is CASSLYANSDYT. The full CDR3 is CASSLYANSDYTF.

Worth noting for this clone: Genes here carry mouse names. Coverage ceases 1 residue before the CDR3 finishes, and the germline J gene fills in the end. The chain carries TRBV23 and TRBJ2-5; the table assigns TRBD2, which was not confirmed against the DNA. The CDR3 consists of 14 residues. Germline V CDR1 and CDR2: KGHTA, FQNQQP. CDR3: CSSSQWGGQDTQYF. CDR3 DNA, as far as it was read: TGCTCCAGCAGTCAATGGGGGGGTCAAGACACCCAGTAC.

A remark on this clone: Mouse germline and gene names are used. The sequence runs out 1 residue before the end of the CDR3; the remainder is reconstructed from the germline J gene. The gene calls are TRBV23 and TRBJ2-1; TRBD2 was called by the table and not checked on the DNA. CDR3 length equals 14 residues. Germline V gene sequence: CDR1 KGHTA, CDR2 FQNQQP. Incomplete CDR3 DNA: TGCTCCAGCAGTCAAGACTGGGGGTATGCTGAGCAGTTC. Protein product: CSSSQDWGYAEQF. The CDR3 as a whole reads CSSSQDWGYAEQFF.

This clone has a handful of counts. Genes here carry mouse names. The CDR3 extends 1 residue past the end of the read, so its final part is completed from the germline J gene. The chain links TRBV13-1 to TRBJ2-3, with D unresolved. The CDR3 consists of 15 residues. Germline V lookup: CDR1 NSHNY, CDR2 SYGAGN. V was pared by 3 bases and J by 0 bases, with 11 bases between. The sequenced part of the CDR3 DNA is TGTGCCAGCAGTGGAGGGTGGGCTAGTGCAGAAACGCTGTAT. Its protein is CASSGGWASAETLY. The CDR3 in its entirety is CASSGGWASAETLYF.

For this clone: Mouse gene names and germline throughout. Read data end 1 residue before the CDR3 end; the end is taken from the germline J gene. This chain links TRBV13-1 with TRBJ2-3; D gene unclear. Germline V gene lookup returns CDR1 NSHNY and CDR2 SYGAGN. The CDR3 runs to 15 residues. V gave up 3 bases and J gave up 0 bases, with 11 bases separating them. The CDR3 DNA, read in part, is TGTGCCAGCAGTGCCCTGGACCCTAGTGCAGAAACGCTGTAT. Translated, it gives CASSALDPSAETLY. The CDR3 as a whole reads CASSALDPSAETLYF.

By share, this clone counts as medium-sized. Each gene name is a mouse one. The read ends 1 residue before the CDR3 terminus; that terminus is restored from the germline J gene. The chain carries TRBV16 and TRBJ1-1, with D hard to call. Germline loops: CDR1 SGHSA, CDR2 FRNQAP. This CDR3 is 14 amino acids long. Trimming took 4 bases from V and 1 from J, leaving 10 bases between them. The CDR3: CASSSWTGNTEVFF. The part of the CDR3 DNA that was read is TGTGCAAGCAGCTCCTGGACGGGAAACACAGAAGTCTTC.

This clone was seen a few times. The genes and germline here are from mouse. Read sequence stops 1 residue before the CDR3 end, and the germline J gene provides the missing end. The chain recombines TRBV26 with TRBJ2-7, with D possibly matching TRBD1 (5 bases). V shed 2 bases and J shed 0 bases, with 8 bases lying between them. Germline-derived CDR1 and CDR2 are KGHPV and FQNQEV (reference sequence). There are 14 residues in the CDR3. The part of the CDR3 DNA that was read is TGTGCCAGCAGTCTGCCAGGGAGCTCCTATGAACAGTAC. Protein: CASSLPGSSYEQY. The entire CDR3 is CASSLPGSSYEQYF.

Concerning this clone: The gene names given are mouse names. The read ends 1 residue shy of where the CDR3 ends; the end is completed using the germline J gene. The rearrangement uses TRBV12-2 and TRBJ2-4; D possibly uses TRBD1 or TRBD2 (5 bases each). This CDR3 is 14 amino acids long. With 2 bases removed from V and 0 bases from J, the gap between germline ends came to 8 bases. Germline V gene sequence: CDR1 SGHLS, CDR2 HYDKME. CDR3 DNA (partial): TGTGCCAGCTCTCCCAGGGACAGTCAAAACACCTTGTAC. Protein: CASSPRDSQNTLY. The complete CDR3 sequence is CASSPRDSQNTLYF.

As to this clone: The genes and germline here are from mouse. The read falls 1 residue short of the CDR3 end, and the missing part is taken from the germline J gene. The J gene is TRBJ2-5, the V gene TRBV31, with 9 bases identical to TRBD2. Germline trimming cut 5 bases from V and 4 bases from J; bases unmatched to any gene: 1. The CDR3 is 12 residues long. Germline V gives CDR1 GKSSPN, CDR2 SITVG. Incomplete CDR3 DNA: TGTGCCTGGCGACTGGGGGAAGACACCCAGTAC. Amino acids: CAWRLGEDTQY. The full CDR3 reads CAWRLGEDTQYF.

In this sample, this clone is medium-sized (0.01 to 0.1%). These gene names are mouse names. From the germline J gene comes the end of the CDR3, since the read stops 1 residue before it. The chain has TRBV24 and TRBJ2-7; maybe TRBD1 (6 bases). CDR1 and CDR2 from the germline V gene are KGHTA and FRNEEI. CDR3 size: 14 residues. V was cut by 0 bases and J by 5 bases, with 11 bases left in between. The CDR3 DNA, read in part, is TGTGCCAGCAGTCTGTACCAGGGGTTCCATGAACAGTAC. This sequence encodes CASSLYQGFHEQY. The whole CDR3 is CASSLYQGFHEQYF.

This clone was observed a handful of times. The genes are named according to mouse. The observed sequence ends 1 residue before the CDR3 terminus, with the missing tail filled in from the germline J gene. The chain joins TRBV24 to TRBJ1-3; D remains ambiguous. V gave up 1 base and J gave up 0 bases, with 4 bases separating them. Germline V gene data show CDR1 as KGHTA and CDR2 as FRNEEI. The CDR3 extends over 14 amino acids. CDR3 sequence: CASSLFNSGNTLYF. CDR3 DNA (partial): TGTGCCAGCAGTCTGTTCAATTCTGGAAATACGCTCTAT.

Of note for this clone: Gene names follow the mouse nomenclature. The CDR3 end falls 1 residue outside the read, so it is completed with the germline J gene. The genes are TRBV12-2 and TRBJ2-5; 9 nucleotides line up with TRBD2. CDR1 is SGHLS and CDR2 is HYDKME in the germline V gene. Trimming at V came to 1 base and at J to 0 bases, leaving 1 base not matched to a gene. The CDR3 runs to 15 residues. The CDR3 protein is CASSLDWGNQDTQYF. The part of the CDR3 DNA that was read is TGTGCCAGCTCTCTTGACTGGGGGAACCAAGACACCCAGTAC.

On this clone itself: The gene names here belong to mouse. The read ends 1 residue early relative to the CDR3; the germline J gene fills the gap. J is TRBJ1-1 and V is TRBV3, with D hard to call. The germline gives CDR1 SNHLY, CDR2 FYNGKV (reference sequence). The CDR3 has 11 residues. Trimming removed 7 bases at V and 1 base at J, with 4 bases between. The CDR3 spells CASTGNTEVFF. CDR3 bases read: TGTGCCAGCACCGGGAACACAGAAGTCTTC.

This clone is categorized as large. Mouse gene names apply. The read falls 1 residue short of the CDR3 end, and the missing part is taken from the germline J gene. The gene calls are TRBV13-3 and TRBJ2-2, with a weak D call TRBD2 (6 bases). V shed 2 bases and J shed 3 bases, with 8 bases lying between them. Germline-derived CDR1 and CDR2 are NNHDY and SYVADS. The CDR3 spans 14 residues. The sequenced CDR3 bases are TGTGCCAGCAGTGAAGGGACTCACACCGGGCAGCTCTAC. It specifies CASSEGTHTGQLY. The CDR3 as a whole reads CASSEGTHTGQLYF.

Comment on this clone: Genes here carry mouse names. The CDR3 loop is CASSLQGADTQYF. Partial CDR3 DNA: TGTGCCAGCAGTCTCCAGGGGGCTGACACCCAGTAC. V and J are TRBV26 and TRBJ2-5; TRBD1 matches 8 bases. The read terminates 1 residue before the CDR3 end, so the remaining end is supplied by the germline J gene. Trimming cost V 3 bases and J 6 bases; bases outside gene matches: 2. Per the germline V gene, CDR1 is KGHPV and CDR2 is FQNQEV (reference sequence). CDR3 length equals 13 residues.

Remarks on this clone: Gene and germline names: mouse. The CDR3 extends 1 residue past the end of the read, so its final part is completed from the germline J gene. This chain joins TRBV13-1 and TRBJ1-4; D perhaps matches TRBD1 (6 bases). The CDR3 consists of 15 residues. The V and J ends lost 0 bases and 5 bases respectively, with 11 bases between them. From germline, CDR1 is NSHNY and CDR2 SYGAGN. CDR3 DNA (partial): TGTGCCAGCAGTGATGGCGGGACAAATAACGAAAGATTATTT. Translation: CASSDGGTNNERLF. The entire CDR3 reads CASSDGGTNNERLFF.

A remark on this clone: Gene names follow the mouse nomenclature. With the read ending 1 residue before the CDR3 end, the germline J gene is used to fill in that end. The chain combines TRBV3 with TRBJ1-3; 7 bases agree with TRBD1. Germline values: CDR1 SNHLY, CDR2 FYNGKV (reference sequence). This CDR3 has 16 residues. V shed 2 bases and J 0 bases; nucleotides not matched to a gene: 4. CDR3 sequence reads: CASSLWQGGSGNTLYF. The sequenced part of the CDR3 DNA is TGTGCCAGCAGCTTATGGCAGGGGGGTTCTGGAAATACGCTCTAT.

Notes on this clone: The gene symbols are mouse symbols. Sequencing ends 1 residue short of the CDR3 end; the germline J gene provides the rest. The chain employs TRBV26 and TRBJ1-3; D is possibly TRBD1 (6 bases). Per the germline V gene, CDR1 is KGHPV and CDR2 is FQNQEV (reference sequence). V lost 4 bases to trimming and J lost 8 bases, with 15 bases between them. The CDR3 loop spans 14 amino acids. The CDR3: CASSRAGARDTLYF. Incomplete CDR3 DNA: TGTGCCAGCAGTCGCGCGGGGGCGCGGGATACGCTCTAT.

Comment on this clone: Mouse gene names and germline throughout. The read ends 1 residue before the CDR3 terminus; that terminus is restored from the germline J gene. The genes are TRBV5 and TRBJ1-4, with D perhaps TRBD1 (6 bases). Germline V gene data show CDR1 as LGHNA and CDR2 as YNLKQL (reference sequence). The CDR3 runs to 16 residues. Trimming took off 2 bases at V and 4 bases at J, with 14 bases between the two ends. The CDR3 bases that were read are TGTGCCAGCAGCCAAACGACCGGGGGCCACAACGAAAGATTATTT. It encodes CASSQTTGGHNERLF. The CDR3 as a whole reads CASSQTTGGHNERLFF.

For this clone: The listed genes are named as in mouse. Read sequence stops 1 residue before the CDR3 end, and the germline J gene provides the missing end. V and J are TRBV19 and TRBJ2-1, with 9 bases matching TRBD2. There are 15 residues in the CDR3. Germline CDR1 FNHDT, CDR2 SITEND (reference sequence). After removal of 0 bases from V and 5 bases from J, the junction contained 3 bases not matched to a gene. The part of the CDR3 DNA that was read is TGTGCCAGCAGTATAGTCCCTGGGGGGGATGCTGAGCAGTTC. The encoded protein is CASSIVPGGDAEQF. The full CDR3 protein is CASSIVPGGDAEQFF.

This clone was seen a handful of times. The genes and germline here are from mouse. Read sequence stops 1 residue before the CDR3 end, and the germline J gene provides the missing end. This rearrangement joins TRBV26 to TRBJ2-4, with unresolved D. The CDR3 length is 15 residues. Trimming left V 0 bases short and J 4 bases short, with 11 bases between. Germline V gene lookup returns CDR1 KGHPV and CDR2 FQNQEV (reference sequence). The CDR3 DNA, read in part, is TGTGCCAGCAGTCTGTCTCGGGGAGGAAAAAACACCTTGTAC. Protein product: CASSLSRGGKNTLY. In full, the CDR3 is CASSLSRGGKNTLYF.